The clone carrying this T cell receptor (beta chain) was observed many times. Enrolled ophthalmopathy patients presented with a Clinical Activity Score of at least 3, a NOSPECS grade of at least 4, and disease duration under 3 months. Approximately 9.3 ml of fresh peripheral blood supplied the PBMCs. V lost 6 bases to trimming and J lost 1 base, with 16 bases between them. Germline V gives CDR1 MNHNS, CDR2 SASEGT. The CDR3 is 15 residues long. RNA transcripts were the template for amplifying TCR beta CDR3 regions. The HTBI set primed first-round TCR CDR3 RT-PCR. Each CDR3 protein is one row after TCRdb ran MiXCR on the multiplex PCR reads. The table lists about 350,000 distinct CDR3 sequences, about a sixth of them singletons. The data were obtained in a study of T cells in Graves' hyperthyroidism and ophthalmopathy.

This TCR was recovered from a woman between 35 and 50 years old with Graves' ophthalmopathy. The chain employs TRBV6-1 and TRBJ2-7, with D possibly TRBD2 on 5 matching bases. Sequenced material: blood. The CDR3 DNA is TGTGCCAGCAGCTCGACGGGGAAGGGTTCCTACGAGCAGTACTTC. Its protein product is CASSSTGKGSYEQYF.